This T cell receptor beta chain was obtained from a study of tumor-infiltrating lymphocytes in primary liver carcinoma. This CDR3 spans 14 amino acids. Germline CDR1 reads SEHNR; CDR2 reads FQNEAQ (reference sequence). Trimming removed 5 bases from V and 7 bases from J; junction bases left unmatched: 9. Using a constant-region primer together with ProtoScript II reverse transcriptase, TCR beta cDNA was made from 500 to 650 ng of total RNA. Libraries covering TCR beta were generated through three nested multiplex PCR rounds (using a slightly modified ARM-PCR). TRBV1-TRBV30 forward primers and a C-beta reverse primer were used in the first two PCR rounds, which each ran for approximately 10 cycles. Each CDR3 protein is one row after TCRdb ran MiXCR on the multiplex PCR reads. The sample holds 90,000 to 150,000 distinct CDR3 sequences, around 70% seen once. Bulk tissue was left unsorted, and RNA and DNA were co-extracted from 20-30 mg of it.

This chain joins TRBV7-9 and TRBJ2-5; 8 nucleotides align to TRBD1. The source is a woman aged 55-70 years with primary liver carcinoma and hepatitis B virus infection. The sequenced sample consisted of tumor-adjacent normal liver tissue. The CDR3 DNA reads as TGTGCCAGCAGCAGCGAGACAGGGGAAACGACCCAGTACTTC. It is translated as CASSSETGETTQYF.